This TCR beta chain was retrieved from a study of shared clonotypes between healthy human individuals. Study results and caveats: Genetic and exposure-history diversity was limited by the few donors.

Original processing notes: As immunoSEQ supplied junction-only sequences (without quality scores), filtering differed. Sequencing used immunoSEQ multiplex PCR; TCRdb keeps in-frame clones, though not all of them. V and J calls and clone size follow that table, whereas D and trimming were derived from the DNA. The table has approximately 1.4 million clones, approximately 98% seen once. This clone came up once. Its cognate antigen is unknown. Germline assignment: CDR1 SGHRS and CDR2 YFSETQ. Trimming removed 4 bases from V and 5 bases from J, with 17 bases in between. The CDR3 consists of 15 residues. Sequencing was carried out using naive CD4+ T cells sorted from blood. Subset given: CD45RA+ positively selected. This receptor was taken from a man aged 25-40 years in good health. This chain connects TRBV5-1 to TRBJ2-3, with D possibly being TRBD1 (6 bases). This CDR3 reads CASSTGQRGGDTQYF. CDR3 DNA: TGCGCCAGCAGCACGGGACAACGAGGGGGAGATACGCAGTATTTT.